Listed here are 25 T cell receptor beta chains from one sample, sequenced in a study of blood T cell repertoires in COVID-19. Generated by immunoSEQ multiplex PCR, the TCRdb table keeps only in-frame clones and is missing some. The data show 350,000 to 550,000 clones, with roughly 89% seen just once and more than 4% held by the top ten. Sequences were obtained from peripheral blood. Receptors were obtained from a woman younger than 45 with acute or convalescent COVID-19.

Points on this clone: Germline and junction disagree at one end, which may indicate a read error. This rearrangement joins TRBV7-8 to TRBJ2-3; 7 bases map to TRBD1. The CDR3 runs to 12 residues. The germline gives CDR1 SGHVS, CDR2 FQNEAQ. CDR3: CASSLVRTGTVF. CDR3 DNA: TGTGCCAGCAGCTTAGTCCGAACCGGGACAGTTTTT.

The gene calls are TRBV5-1 and TRBJ2-7; 9 bases are a match to TRBD1. CDR1 is SGHRS and CDR2 is YFSETQ in the germline V gene. The CDR3 length is 19 residues. Germline trimming cut 4 bases from V and 3 bases from J; bases unmatched to any gene: 20. The CDR3 coding sequence is TGCGCCAGCAGCCCAGGACAGGGGCTTTATTACTTTACCTACTACGAGCAGTACTTC. This sequence encodes CASSPGQGLYYFTYYEQYF.

J is TRBJ1-6 and V is TRBV5-1; TRBD1 might be the D (5 bases). V was clipped by 2 bases and J by 8 bases, with 14 bases between them. This CDR3 has 15 amino acids. CDR1 is SGHRS and CDR2 is YFSETQ in the germline V gene. The CDR3 DNA reads as TGCGCCAGCAGCTTTAAGCAGGGAATTGATTCACCCCTCCACTTT. This codes for CASSFKQGIDSPLHF.

This clone is a singleton in its sample. V usage is TRBV11-2 and J usage is TRBJ1-1, with D hard to call. Per the germline V gene, CDR1 is SGHAT and CDR2 is FQNNGV. The CDR3 covers 15 residues. The germline V and J ends were trimmed by 2 bases and 0 bases, with 10 bases remaining between them. CDR3 sequence reads: CASSLTGHLNTEAFF. CDR3 DNA: TGTGCCAGCAGCTTAACTGGGCATCTGAACACTGAAGCTTTCTTT.

This chain links TRBV5-4 with TRBJ2-2; 10 positions agree with TRBD2. V lost 5 bases, J lost 2 bases, and 12 bases stayed unmatched. The CDR3 runs 18 residues. From germline, CDR1 is SGHNT and CDR2 YYREEE (reference sequence). The CDR3 region is CASSPPGSGGRNTGELFF. CDR3 DNA: TGTGCCAGCAGTCCCCCCGGTAGCGGGGGGCGAAACACCGGGGAGCTGTTTTTT.

The chain carries TRBV7-2 and TRBJ2-5; 7 bases are shared with TRBD2. The CDR3 loop spans 13 amino acids. CDR1 SGHTA and CDR2 FQGNSA come from the germline V gene. Germline trimming cut 4 bases from V and 9 bases from J; bases unmatched to any gene: 8. CDR3 DNA: TGTGCCAGCAGCTATGGGACTACTTCCCCCCAGTACTTC. Protein: CASSYGTTSPQYF.

V is TRBV29-1 and J is TRBJ1-1, with a possible D match to TRBD1 (6 bases). Per the germline V gene, CDR1 is SQVTM and CDR2 is ANQGSEA. Trimming stripped 5 bases from V and 11 bases from J, with 15 bases between. CDR3 length: 11 amino acids. The CDR3 coding sequence is TGCAGCGTTAACCTCAGGGGTAGGGCTTTCTTT. Its protein is CSVNLRGRAFF. Full variable domain (remainder filled in from reference TRBV29-1 and TRBJ1-1): SAVISQKPSRDICQRGTSLTIQCQVDSQVTMMFWYRQQPGQSLTLIATANQGSEATYESGFVIDKFPISRPNLTFSTLTVSNMSPEDSSIYLCSVNLRGRAFFGQGTRLTVV.

V and J are TRBV28 and TRBJ1-5; 9 bases map to TRBD1. CDR3 length: 13 amino acids. With 8 bases clipped from V and 6 bases from J, the junction kept 5 bases outside the gene matches. CDR1 MDHEN and CDR2 SYDVKM come from the germline V gene. CDR3 sequence (DNA): TGTGCCAGCGGGGAACAGGGGGCTCAGCCCCAGCATTTT. Protein product: CASGEQGAQPQHF.

The chain has TRBV6-6 and TRBJ2-5, with D perhaps TRBD2 (6 bases). This CDR3 spans 17 amino acids. Germline CDR1 and CDR2: MNHNY and SVGAGI (reference sequence). V was clipped by 5 bases and J by 3 bases, with 22 bases between them. The CDR3 sequence is CASSPFRGLLLKETQYF. The CDR3 nucleotides are TGTGCCAGCAGTCCTTTCCGGGGACTTCTCCTAAAAGAGACCCAGTACTTC.

This clone was seen once. CDR3 loop: CASSPSRGGRETQYF. As DNA, the CDR3 is TGTGCCAGCAGCCCTAGTCGGGGGGGCCGAGAGACCCAGTACTTC. This chain joins TRBV7-3 and TRBJ2-5, with 8 bases identical to TRBD2. Germline V gives CDR1 SGHTA, CDR2 FQGTGA. The length of the CDR3 is 15 residues. V was pared by 5 bases and J by 4 bases, with 9 bases of the junction left unmatched.

The chain couples TRBV29-1 to TRBJ2-5; D might be TRBD1 (5 bases). Trimming took 1 base from V and 3 from J, leaving 9 bases between them. The germline V gene has CDR1 SQVTM and CDR2 ANQGSEA. This CDR3 has 13 residues. In DNA, the CDR3 is TGCAGCGTTGAAGGGCAGGGCAAAGAGACCCAGTACTTC. This encodes CSVEGQGKETQYF.

This chain links TRBV10-3 with TRBJ2-7, with a weak D call TRBD1 (6 bases). Germline-derived CDR1 and CDR2 are ENHRY and SYGVKD. The CDR3 length is 13 residues. Trimming removed 6 bases from V and 2 bases from J, with 11 bases in between. The DNA of the CDR3 is TGTGCCATCAGCCTCGGACAGACCTACGAGCAGTACTTC. This sequence encodes CAISLGQTYEQYF.

This rearrangement joins TRBV4-1 to TRBJ2-1; possible D gene TRBD1, 5 bases. From germline, CDR1 is MGHRA and CDR2 YSYEKL. V dropped 4 bases and J dropped 5 bases, with 15 bases sitting between them. The CDR3 runs to 15 residues. The CDR3 DNA reads as TGCGCCAGCAGCCCGCAGGGTCTCGGCAACAATGAGCAGTTCTTC. This translates into CASSPQGLGNNEQFF.

V gene TRBV5-1 combines with J gene TRBJ2-7; tentative D call: TRBD2 (6 bases). The CDR3 consists of 13 residues. Germline V lookup: CDR1 SGHRS, CDR2 YFSETQ. V was shortened by 0 bases and J by 7 bases, with 11 bases between the two germline ends. CDR3 DNA: TGCGCCAGCAGCTTGGCAGGAGGGTGGGAGCAGTACTTC. Translating gives CASSLAGGWEQYF.

V usage is TRBV24-1 and J usage is TRBJ2-5, with D possibly matching TRBD2 (7 bases). The CDR3 sequence is 14 residues long. From germline, CDR1 is KGHDR and CDR2 SFDVKD. Trimming took 0 bases from V and 7 from J, leaving 11 bases between them. The DNA of the CDR3 is TGTGCCACCAGTGATTTGACGGGGGGCAGGACCCAGTACTTC. Its protein product is CATSDLTGGRTQYF.

The V and J genes are TRBV30 and TRBJ1-1; 8 nucleotides line up with TRBD1. Germline trimming cut 2 bases from V and 5 bases from J; bases unmatched to any gene: 4. CDR1 is GTSNPN, CDR2 SVGIG, per germline (reference sequence). The CDR3 extends over 13 amino acids. The CDR3 here is CAWSIGQGTEAFF. The CDR3 region has the DNA TGTGCCTGGAGTATCGGACAGGGAACTGAAGCTTTCTTT. Combining the CDR3 with reference TRBV30 and TRBJ1-1 gives the whole variable domain SQTIHQWPATLVQPVGSPLSLECTVEGTSNPNLYWYRQAAGRGLQLLFYSVGIGQISSEVPQNLSASRPQDRQFILSSKKLLLSDSGFYLCAWSIGQGTEAFFGQGTRLTVV.

The V and J genes are TRBV11-2 and TRBJ1-5; unclear D gene. Germline CDR1 SGHAT, CDR2 FQNNGV. This CDR3 has 13 amino acids. V shed 6 bases and J shed 1 base, with 7 bases lying between them. Here the CDR3 DNA reads TGTGCCAGCAGTTGGCAGAGCAATCAGCCCCAGCATTTT. Protein product: CASSWQSNQPQHF.

J is TRBJ1-4 and V is TRBV30, with D tentatively TRBD1 (5 bases). Deletions cut 4 bases from V and 0 bases from J, with 6 bases between. The CDR3 is 13 residues long. From germline, CDR1 is GTSNPN and CDR2 SVGIG (reference sequence). The CDR3 sequence: CAWMDTTNEKLFF. CDR3 in DNA: TGTGCCTGGATGGACACAACTAATGAAAAACTGTTTTTT. The complete variable domain, with remaining parts taken from reference TRBV30 and TRBJ1-4, reads SQTIHQWPATLVQPVGSPLSLECTVEGTSNPNLYWYRQAAGRGLQLLFYSVGIGQISSEVPQNLSASRPQDRQFILSSKKLLLSDSGFYLCAWMDTTNEKLFFGSGTQLSVL.

This rearrangement joins TRBV5-3 to TRBJ1-4, with 9 bases fitting TRBD1. TRBV5-3 is an ORF; its function is uncertain. V was clipped by 1 base and J by 8 bases; unmatched bases: 6. The CDR3 is made up of 15 amino acids. The CDR3 DNA reads TGTGCCAGAAGCTTGCCGGGACAGGGCTGGGAAAAACTGTTTTTT. It translates to CARSLPGQGWEKLFF.

CDR3 nucleotides: TGTGCCAGCAAAGACAACGGTAAAAACATTCAGTACTTC. It encodes CASKDNGKNIQYF. The rearrangement joins TRBV6-5 to TRBJ2-4, with D unresolved. Per the germline V gene, CDR1 is MNHEY and CDR2 is SVGAGI. V lost 7 bases and J 4 bases, leaving 11 bases between the germline ends. The CDR3 spans 13 residues.

The J gene is TRBJ1-6, the V gene TRBV7-2, with D perhaps TRBD1 (5 bases). The CDR3 covers 17 residues. Germline V gene sequence: CDR1 SGHTA, CDR2 FQGNSA. V was clipped by 5 bases and J by 10 bases, with 24 bases between them. CDR3 DNA sequence: TGTGCCAGCAGCGCCAAAACTCGGGGGGATCTGAGCTCACCCCTCCACTTT. Translating gives CASSAKTRGDLSSPLHF.

This chain joins TRBV5-1 and TRBJ2-3, with 8 bases lining up with TRBD2. The CDR3 is 14 residues long. The V segment lost 6 bases and the J segment 4 bases; nucleotides outside the gene matches: 7. CDR1 is SGHRS and CDR2 is YFSETQ in the germline V gene. The CDR3 coding sequence is TGCGCCAGCAAACCGGTGGGACTAGCAGATACGCAGTATTTT. Its protein product is CASKPVGLADTQYF.

This chain uses TRBV7-3 with TRBJ2-2; 7 bases line up with TRBD2. This CDR3 has 16 amino acids. V shed 0 bases, J shed 3 bases, and the junction held 4 bases outside the gene matches. The germline V gene has CDR1 SGHTA and CDR2 FQGTGA. The CDR3 here is CASSLTGGADTGELFF. The CDR3 DNA is TGTGCCAGCAGCTTAACGGGAGGGGCGGACACCGGGGAGCTGTTTTTT.

This chain connects TRBV27 to TRBJ2-7; D is perhaps TRBD2 (6 bases). CDR1 is MNHEY and CDR2 is SMNVEV in the germline V gene (reference sequence). The CDR3 contains 14 residues. V gave up 8 bases and J gave up 2 bases, with 16 bases separating them. The CDR3 DNA reads as TGTGCCAGCCAACCCTCACCGGGGGCCTACGAGCAGTACTTC. This sequence encodes CASQPSPGAYEQYF.

The chain has TRBV6-5 and TRBJ1-2; D is undetermined. Germline CDR1 reads MNHEY; CDR2 reads SVGAGI. The CDR3 loop spans 13 amino acids. V gave up 2 bases and J gave up 7 bases, with 11 bases separating them. The CDR3 loop is CASSYRVSGGYTF. In DNA form, the CDR3 reads TGTGCCAGCAGTTACCGGGTTTCCGGTGGCTACACCTTC.